The sequence of this T cell receptor beta chain was determined in a study of shared clonotypes between healthy human individuals. The length of the CDR3 is 11 residues. Germline V lookup: CDR1 MDHEN, CDR2 SYDVKM. The authors distributed each subset's genomic DNA evenly over several immunoSEQ plates. Using ten immunoSEQ deep assay plates, investigators sequenced unsorted PBMC DNA. In the original workflow: As immunoSEQ supplied junction-only sequences (without quality scores), filtering differed. Libraries were prepared by immunoSEQ multiplex PCR; TCRdb keeps only in-frame clonotypes and omits some of them. The DNA was the basis for D and trimming; V, J and clone size are from that table. Of approximately 470,000 clones detected, approximately 82% appear once; the ten largest clones hold about 11%.

Sequenced input: PBMCs. The chain combines TRBV28 with TRBJ2-5, with no clear D. The J call is in doubt because the DNA end fits TRBJ2-7 better. This TCR came from a middle-aged woman in good health. Some clones in this sample may be carry-over from other donors' samples. The CDR3 protein is CASTLGYEQYF. In nucleotides, the CDR3 is TGTGCCAGCACTTTGGGTTACGAGCAGTACTTC.